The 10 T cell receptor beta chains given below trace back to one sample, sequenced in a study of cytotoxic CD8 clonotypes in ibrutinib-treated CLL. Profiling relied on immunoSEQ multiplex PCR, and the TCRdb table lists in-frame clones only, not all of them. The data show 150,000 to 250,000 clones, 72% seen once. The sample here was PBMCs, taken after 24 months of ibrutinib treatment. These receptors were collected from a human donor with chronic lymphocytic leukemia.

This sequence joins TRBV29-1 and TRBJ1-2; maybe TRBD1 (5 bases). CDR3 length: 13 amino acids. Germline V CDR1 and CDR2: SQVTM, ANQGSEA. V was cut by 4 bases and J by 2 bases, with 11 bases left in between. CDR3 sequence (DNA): TGCAGCGTTGCCCCCGGGGGGAACTATGGCTACACCTTC. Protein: CSVAPGGNYGYTF.

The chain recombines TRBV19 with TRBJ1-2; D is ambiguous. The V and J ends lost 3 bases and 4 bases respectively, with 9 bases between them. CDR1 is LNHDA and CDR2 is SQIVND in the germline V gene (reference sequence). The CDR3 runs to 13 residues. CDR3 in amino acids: CASSISGFYGYTF. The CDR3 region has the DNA TGTGCCAGTAGTATTTCGGGATTCTATGGCTACACCTTC.

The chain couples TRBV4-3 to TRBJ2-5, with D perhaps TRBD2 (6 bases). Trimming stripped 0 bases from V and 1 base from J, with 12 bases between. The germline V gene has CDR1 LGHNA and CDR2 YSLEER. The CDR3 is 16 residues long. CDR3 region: CASSQDSSVRQETQYF. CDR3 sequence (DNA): TGCGCCAGCAGCCAAGATTCTAGCGTCCGCCAAGAGACCCAGTACTTC.

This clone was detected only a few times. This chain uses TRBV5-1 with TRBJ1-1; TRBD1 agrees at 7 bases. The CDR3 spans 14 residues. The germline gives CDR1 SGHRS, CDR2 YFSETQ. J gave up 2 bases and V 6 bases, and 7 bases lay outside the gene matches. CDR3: CASTTGQANTEAFF. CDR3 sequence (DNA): TGCGCCAGCACTACCGGACAGGCTAACACTGAAGCTTTCTTT.

The chain's CDR3 is CASSLLPADRGTEAFF. The CDR3 DNA sequence: TGTGCCAGCAGCTTATTACCAGCGGACAGGGGGACTGAAGCTTTCTTT. The rearrangement links TRBV7-3 to TRBJ1-1; 10 bases match TRBD1. The CDR3 length is 16 residues. The V gene end was trimmed by 2 bases and the J gene end by 5 bases; junction bases not matched to a gene: 8. The germline V gene has CDR1 SGHTA and CDR2 FQGTGA.

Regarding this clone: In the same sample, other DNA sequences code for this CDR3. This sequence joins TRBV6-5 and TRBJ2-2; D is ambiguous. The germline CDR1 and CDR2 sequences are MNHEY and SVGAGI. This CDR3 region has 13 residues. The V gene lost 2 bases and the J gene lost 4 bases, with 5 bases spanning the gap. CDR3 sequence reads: CASSYISTGELFF. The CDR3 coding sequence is TGTGCCAGCAGTTACATAAGCACCGGGGAGCTGTTTTTT.

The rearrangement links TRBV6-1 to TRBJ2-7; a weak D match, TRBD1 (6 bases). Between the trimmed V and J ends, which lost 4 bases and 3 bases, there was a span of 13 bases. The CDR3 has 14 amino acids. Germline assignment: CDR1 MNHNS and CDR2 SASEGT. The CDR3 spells CASSVLGARYEQYF. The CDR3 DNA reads TGTGCCAGCAGTGTTCTGGGGGCCCGCTACGAGCAGTACTTC.

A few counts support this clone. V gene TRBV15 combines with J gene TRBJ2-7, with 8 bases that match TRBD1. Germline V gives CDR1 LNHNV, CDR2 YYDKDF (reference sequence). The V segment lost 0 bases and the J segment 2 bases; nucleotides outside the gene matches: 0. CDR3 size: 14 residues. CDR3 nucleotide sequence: TGTGCCACCAGCAGAGAACAGGGGGCCTACGAGCAGTACTTC. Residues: CATSREQGAYEQYF.

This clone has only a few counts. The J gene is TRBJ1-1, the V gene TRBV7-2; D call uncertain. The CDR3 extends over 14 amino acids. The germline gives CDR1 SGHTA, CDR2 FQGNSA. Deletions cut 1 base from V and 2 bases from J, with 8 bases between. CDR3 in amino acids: CASSLVKGNTEAFF. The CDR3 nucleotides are TGTGCCAGCAGCTTAGTAAAGGGAAACACTGAAGCTTTCTTT.

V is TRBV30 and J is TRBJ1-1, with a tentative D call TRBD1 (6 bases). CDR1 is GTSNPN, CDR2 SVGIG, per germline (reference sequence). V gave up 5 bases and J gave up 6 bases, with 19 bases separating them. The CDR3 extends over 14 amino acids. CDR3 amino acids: CAWGAGGQRAEAFF. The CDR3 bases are TGTGCCTGGGGGGCTGGGGGACAAAGGGCTGAAGCTTTCTTT.